The next 7 T cell receptor beta chains were all read from a single sample in a study of blood T cell repertoires in COVID-19 (TCRdb year 2020). Libraries were prepared through the immunoSEQ multiplex PCR assay. The table comes from immuneACCESS by way of TCRdb, which keeps in-frame sequences with V and J called. Part of the clones is missing from these tables; in studies checked, under half for an unresolved V gene and the rest for unknown reasons. This sample is represented by 30,000 to 40,000 clones; less than 85% of them were singletons. The top ten constitute around 14% of the sample. Sample: peripheral blood. The receptors were gathered from a woman in her 70s with acute or convalescent COVID-19.

The chain couples TRBV5-1 to TRBJ1-2, with D possibly TRBD1 on 5 matching bases. Germline-derived CDR1 and CDR2 are SGHRS and YFSETQ. V lost 3 bases and J lost 8, with 11 bases in between. The CDR3 extends over 12 amino acids. The CDR3 DNA follows: TGCGCCAGCAGCTCCCAGGGATCCGGCTACACCTTC. This gives the protein CASSSQGSGYTF.

The rearrangement links TRBV5-1 to TRBJ2-5; possible D gene TRBD2, 5 bases. V lost 2 bases and J 2 bases, leaving 10 bases between the germline ends. CDR3 length: 14 residues. The V gene's germline CDR1 is SGHRS and CDR2 YFSETQ. The CDR3 reads CASSFEGRQETQYF. DNA of the CDR3: TGCGCCAGCAGCTTCGAAGGGAGACAAGAGACCCAGTACTTC.

CDR3: CASSQDATSGKQETQYF. CDR3 in DNA: TGTGCCAGCAGCCAAGACGCGACTAGCGGGAAACAAGAGACCCAGTACTTC. V gene TRBV3-1 (or the pseudogene TRBV3-2) combines with J gene TRBJ2-5; 11 bases align to TRBD2. The CDR3 totals 17 residues. The junction had 5 bases not matched to a gene; V was cut back by 0 bases and J by 2 bases. Germline CDR1 reads LGHDT; CDR2 reads YNNKEL (reference sequence).

The rearrangement links TRBV28 to TRBJ2-5; D gene uncertain. The V and J ends lost 6 bases and 1 base respectively, with 15 bases between them. The germline V gene encodes CDR1 MDHEN and CDR2 SYDVKM. The CDR3 has 15 residues. CDR3 bases: TGTGCCAGCAGCGGAAACCTGGGCTTCCAAGAGACCCAGTACTTC. Translated: CASSGNLGFQETQYF.

In regard to this clone: In the same sample, other DNA sequences code for this CDR3. The chain employs TRBV18 and TRBJ1-1; no definite D call. The CDR3 extends over 13 amino acids. CDR1 and CDR2 from the germline V gene are KGHSH and LQKENI. Trimming shortened V by 3 bases and J by 1 base, and 6 bases separated the two germline ends. The CDR3 protein is CASSPGQNTEAFF. The CDR3 region has the DNA TGTGCCAGCTCACCGGGCCAGAACACTGAAGCTTTCTTT.

The chain recombines TRBV10-3 with TRBJ1-2, with 11 bases lining up with TRBD1. Germline V lookup: CDR1 ENHRY, CDR2 SYGVKD. V trimming: 7 bases; J trimming: 8 bases; junction bases outside the gene matches: 12. The length of the CDR3 is 15 residues. This CDR3 reads CAITGTGGLLEGYTF. The CDR3 nucleotides are TGTGCCATCACCGGGACAGGGGGTTTATTGGAGGGCTACACCTTC.

The V and J genes are TRBV5-1 and TRBJ1-1; 7 bases are a match to TRBD1. The length of the CDR3 is 14 residues. The junction had 3 bases not matched to a gene; V was cut back by 3 bases and J by 1 base. Per germline, CDR1 SGHRS and CDR2 YFSETQ. The CDR3 sequence is CASSWDSSNTEAFF. The CDR3, as DNA: TGCGCCAGCAGCTGGGACAGTTCGAACACTGAAGCTTTCTTT. The full variable domain, with the rest looked up from reference TRBV5-1 and TRBJ1-1, is KAGVTQTPRYLIKTRGQQVTLSCSPISGHRSVSWYQQTPGQGLQFLFEYFSETQRNKGNFPGRFSGRQFSNSRSEMNVSTLELGDSALYLCASSWDSSNTEAFFGQGTRLTVV.